These T cell receptor beta chains were read from a single sample in a study of blood T cell repertoires in COVID-19. Using immunoSEQ multiplex PCR, the repertoire was profiled, and TCRdb retains in-frame clones only, with some absent. The sample has about 93,000 clones; around 90% are singletons. Sequences were obtained from peripheral blood. The source is a man over 45 with acute or convalescent COVID-19. Each CDR3 is given with its conserved first and last residue. Fields, in order: D gene, V gene, J gene, clone size, CDR3 protein, CDR3 DNA. A D gene is named only where the DNA matches it firmly. Only some rows state a clone size, as once, few, many or a class for expanded clones.

TRBD2	TRBV5-1	TRBJ2-2	.	CASSLGAGANTGELFF	TGCGCCAGCAGCTTGGGGGCGGGAGCGAACACCGGGGAGCTGTTTTTT
.	TRBV4-3	TRBJ1-1	.	CASSQGWTDSMNTEAFF	TGCGCCAGCAGCCAAGGGTGGACAGACTCCATGAACACTGAAGCTTTCTTT
.	TRBV6-2/TRBV6-3	TRBJ2-5	.	CASSYSKETQYF	TGTGCCAGCAGTTACTCTAAAGAGACCCAGTACTTC
.	TRBV6-5	TRBJ1-6	.	CASSYSRVVHSPLHF	TGTGCCAGCAGTTACTCGAGGGTAGTACACTCACCCCTCCACTTT
TRBD1	TRBV6-6	TRBJ1-2	few	CASTYRGTALNGYTF	TGTGCCAGCACCTACAGGGGGACAGCCCTAAACGGCTACACCTTC
TRBD2	TRBV9	TRBJ2-1	.	CASSRSPAGENNEQFF	TGTGCCAGCAGCCGTAGCCCAGCGGGAGAGAACAATGAGCAGTTCTTC
TRBD1	TRBV7-3	TRBJ2-5	.	CASSESGQGETQYF	TGTGCCAGCAGCGAATCTGGACAGGGTGAGACCCAGTACTTC
.	TRBV3-1/TRBV3-2	TRBJ1-6	.	CASSQGKEGQRPLHF	TGTGCCAGCAGCCAAGGTAAGGAGGGTCAGCGGCCCCTCCACTTT
TRBD2	TRBV19	TRBJ2-5	.	CASRTSGRAGETQYF	TGTGCCAGCAGGACTAGCGGGAGGGCCGGGGAGACCCAGTACTTC
TRBD1	TRBV24-1	TRBJ2-2	.	CATSERTGYGELFF	TGTGCCACCAGTGAACGGACAGGGTACGGGGAGCTGTTTTTT
.	TRBV2	TRBJ2-7	.	CASSPHGSGYEQYF	TGTGCCAGCAGTCCTCACGGGAGTGGCTACGAGCAGTACTTC
.	TRBV4-1	TRBJ1-2	.	CASSQEWGRGNYGYTF	TGCGCCAGCAGCCAAGAATGGGGAAGGGGAAACTATGGCTACACCTTC
TRBD1	TRBV6-6	TRBJ1-1	.	CASSRTGGLNTEAFF	TGTGCCAGCAGTCGGACAGGGGGATTGAACACTGAAGCTTTCTTT
.	TRBV3-1/TRBV3-2	TRBJ1-4	.	CASSLQGGNGKLFF	TGTGCCAGCAGCCTTCAGGGAGGCAATGGAAAACTGTTTTTT
.	TRBV5-6	TRBJ1-5	.	CASSRGSQPQHF	TGTGCCAGCAGCCGAGGGAGTCAGCCCCAGCATTTT
TRBD1	TRBV11-2	TRBJ1-4	.	CASSSDRVEKLFF	TGTGCCAGCAGCTCGGACAGGGTGGAAAAACTGTTTTTT
.	TRBV6-5	TRBJ1-1	.	CASSLHTGGSTEAFF	TGTGCCAGCAGCCTTCACACAGGTGGAAGCACTGAAGCTTTCTTT
.	TRBV5-1	TRBJ1-1	.	CASSSGPGDTEAFF	TGCGCCAGCAGCTCCGGGCCCGGGGACACTGAAGCTTTCTTT
TRBD2	TRBV28	TRBJ2-7	.	CAVLAGNSYEQYF	TGTGCCGTACTAGCGGGAAACTCTTACGAGCAGTACTTC
.	TRBV15	TRBJ2-7	.	CATSRDLGGGYEQYF	TGTGCCACCAGCAGAGATTTGGGAGGAGGCTACGAGCAGTACTTC
.	TRBV7-9	TRBJ1-4	.	CASSEDSSTNEKLFF	TGTGCCAGCAGCGAGGACAGTTCAACTAATGAAAAACTGTTTTTT
TRBD1	TRBV18	TRBJ1-1	.	CASSQVGTGGLTEAFF	TGTGCCAGCTCACAGGTTGGGACAGGGGGCTTGACTGAAGCTTTCTTT
.	TRBV18	TRBJ2-3	.	CASSPDYLSTDTQYF	TGTGCCAGCTCACCCGACTACCTGAGCACAGATACGCAGTATTTT
.	TRBV5-1	TRBJ1-1	.	CASSGRLGGNTEAFF	TGCGCCAGCAGCGGAAGATTAGGGGGGAACACTGAAGCTTTCTTT
.	TRBV12-5	TRBJ1-6	few	CASGPGNSPLHF	TGTGCTAGTGGTCCGGGAAATTCACCCCTCCACTTT
TRBD2	TRBV28	TRBJ2-7	.	CASSRGLAGTEQYF	TGTGCCAGCAGTCGGGGACTAGCGGGTACCGAGCAGTACTTC
.	TRBV3-1/TRBV3-2	TRBJ1-1	.	CASSPPRRGLNMNTEAFF	TGTGCCAGCAGCCCCCCAAGGCGGGGTTTGAATATGAACACTGAAGCTTTCTTT
.	TRBV6-5	TRBJ1-6	.	CASGQTDSHNSPLHF	TGTGCCAGCGGGCAGACAGATTCCCATAATTCACCCCTCCACTTT
.	TRBV2	TRBJ1-4	.	CASSAQNEKLFF	TGTGCCAGCAGTGCCCAGAATGAAAAACTGTTTTTT
.	TRBV19	TRBJ1-5	.	CASSSSRRGSYQPQHF	TGTGCCAGTAGTTCCTCCCGGAGGGGATCCTATCAGCCCCAGCATTTT
.	TRBV18	TRBJ1-5	.	CASSPRQNNQPQHF	TGTGCCAGCTCACCCAGACAAAACAATCAGCCCCAGCATTTT
TRBD1	TRBV6-6	TRBJ1-4	.	CASSPGTGEGEGEKLFF	TGTGCCAGCAGTCCCGGGACAGGGGAAGGTGAAGGTGAAAAACTGTTTTTT